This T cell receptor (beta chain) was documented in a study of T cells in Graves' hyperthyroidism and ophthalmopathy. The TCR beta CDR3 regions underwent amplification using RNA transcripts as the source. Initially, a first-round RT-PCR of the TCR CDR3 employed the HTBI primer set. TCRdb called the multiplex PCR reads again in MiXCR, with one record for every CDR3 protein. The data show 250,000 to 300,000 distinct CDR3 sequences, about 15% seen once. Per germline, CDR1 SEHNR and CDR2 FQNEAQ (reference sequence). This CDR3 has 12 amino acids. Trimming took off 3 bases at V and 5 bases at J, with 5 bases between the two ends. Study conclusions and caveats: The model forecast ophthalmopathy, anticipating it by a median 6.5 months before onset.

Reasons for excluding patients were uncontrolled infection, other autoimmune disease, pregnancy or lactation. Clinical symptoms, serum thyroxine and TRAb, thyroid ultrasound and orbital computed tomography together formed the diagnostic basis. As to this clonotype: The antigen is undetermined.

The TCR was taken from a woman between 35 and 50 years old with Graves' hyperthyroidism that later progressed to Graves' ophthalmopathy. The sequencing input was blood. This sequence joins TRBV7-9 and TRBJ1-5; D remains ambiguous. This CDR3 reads CASSFPYQPQHF. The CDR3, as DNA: TGTGCCAGCAGCTTCCCTTATCAGCCCCAGCATTTT.